The rows below give T cell receptor beta chains drawn from one sample of a study of cytomegalovirus exposure and HLA in healthy donors. Libraries were prepared by immunoSEQ multiplex PCR; TCRdb keeps only in-frame clonotypes and omits some of them. This repertoire shows more than 300,000 clones, about nine tenths found once; its top ten account for over 0.75%. Sequenced material: PBMCs. The receptors originated from a woman aged 18 to 35 in good health and CMV-seronegative. Each CDR3 is given with its conserved first and last residue. A D gene is named only where the DNA matches it firmly. The size of a clone is reported for some rows only, either as once, few or many, or as a class for expanded clones.

D | J | V | size | DNA | CDR3
NA | TRBJ1-5 | TRBV27 | NA | TGTGCCAGCAGTTTAGCCGGGGAGTTCCAGCCCCAGCATTTT | CASSLAGEFQPQHF
TRBD1 | TRBJ1-5 | TRBV28 | NA | TGTGCCAGCAGTCTCGGATGGACAGGGTATAGCAATCAGCCCCAGCATTTT | CASSLGWTGYSNQPQHF
NA | TRBJ1-1 | TRBV20-1 | NA | TGCAGTGCTGCGGTGCCTGAAGCTTTCTTT | CSAAVPEAFF
NA | TRBJ1-1 | TRBV5-1 | once | TGCGCCAGCAGCTTGGTAACAGCAAACACTGAAGCTTTCTTT | CASSLVTANTEAFF
NA | TRBJ2-4 | TRBV10-1 | NA | TGCGCCAGCAGTGACGAGGGATTAAACATTCAGTACTTC | CASSDEGLNIQYF
NA | TRBJ1-5 | TRBV15 | NA | TGTGCCACCAGCAGAGGGCGGGGGCCCAATCAGCCCCAGCATTTT | CATSRGRGPNQPQHF
TRBD1 | TRBJ2-5 | TRBV7-8 | NA | TGTGCCAGCAGCGTACAGGGGGGCCTGGCAAAAGAGACCCAGTACTTC | CASSVQGGLAKETQYF
TRBD1 | TRBJ2-1 | TRBV6-6 | NA | TGTGCCAGCAGCCCCGGGACAGGGGGAGTTAATGAGCAGTTCTTC | CASSPGTGGVNEQFF
TRBD2 | TRBJ2-5 | TRBV27 | once | TGTGCCAGCAGTTTATCCCCACTAGCGGGGGGACAAGAGACCCAGTACTTC | CASSLSPLAGGQETQYF
TRBD2 | TRBJ2-7 | TRBV7-2 | NA | TGTGCCAGCAGCCCCGACGGCGGGAGGCTCCGAGAGCAGTACTTC | CASSPDGGRLREQYF
NA | TRBJ2-3 | TRBV5-1 | NA | TGCGCCAGCAGCTTGTTTGGGGGCATTGCCACAGATACGCAGTATTTT | CASSLFGGIATDTQYF
TRBD2 | TRBJ2-1 | TRBV9 | NA | TGTGCCAGCAGCCCCCGAGCGGGGGGGCCCTACAATGAGCAGTTCTTC | CASSPRAGGPYNEQFF
TRBD1 | TRBJ1-1 | TRBV30 | NA | TGTGCCTGGAGTCCCTTCCAGGGACAGGGAGTTGCTGAAGCTTTCTTT | CAWSPFQGQGVAEAFF
NA | TRBJ1-4 | TRBV11-2 | NA | TGTGCCAGCAGCTTAGGCGGGAAGGCGGGGGGTGAAAAACTGTTTTTT | CASSLGGKAGGEKLFF
TRBD1 | TRBJ1-5 | TRBV4-1 | NA | TGCGCCAGCAGCCGTACAGGGGGAAGCAATCAGCCCCAGCATTTT | CASSRTGGSNQPQHF
NA | TRBJ2-1 | TRBV6-1 | NA | TGTGCCAGCAGTGAATGGCTGGGGGGTGAGCAGTTCTTC | CASSEWLGGEQFF
TRBD1 | TRBJ1-1 | TRBV6-1 | NA | TGTGCCAGCAGTGAAGGAGGGGGCGGGTACACTGAAGCTTTCTTT | CASSEGGGGYTEAFF
TRBD2 | TRBJ2-5 | TRBV4-1 | NA | TGCGCCAGCAGCCGTTGGCCGGGACTAGAGAGACAGGAGACCCAGTACTTC | CASSRWPGLERQETQYF